These 20 T cell receptor beta chains originate from one sample sequenced in a study of Graves' ophthalmopathy and Graves' hyperthyroidism. Amplified material comprised TCR beta CDR3 regions derived from RNA transcripts. First-round RT-PCR employed HTBI primers, with a second-round multiplex PCR after it. A single record per CDR3 protein comes from TCRdb applying MiXCR to the multiplex PCR reads. The sample gives about 1.1 million distinct CDR3 sequences, roughly 35% of which show up once; 11% is in the top ten. Sample: peripheral blood or thyroid tissue (not recorded which). The receptor source for this set is an adult man with Graves' hyperthyroidism.

This clonotype was seen only a few times. In this CDR3 the conserved last residue, phenylalanine or tryptophan, is missing, so a read error is likely. It is unclear where the CDR3 begins or ends on the DNA, so no DNA is shown, and the CDR3 is as TCRdb lists it. V usage is TRBV7-2 and J usage is TRBJ2-5. Looked up from germline, CDR1 is SGHTA and CDR2 is FQGNSA. A total of 8 residues make up the CDR3, ends included. The CDR3 sequence is CASSLDAL.

The rearrangement joins TRBV4-1 to TRBJ2-7, with 8 positions matching TRBD2. V lost 0 bases, J lost 0 bases, and 7 bases stayed unmatched. Germline CDR1 reads MGHRA; CDR2 reads YSYEKL. The CDR3 covers 17 residues. This CDR3 reads CASSQEGPGGPSYEQYF. DNA of the CDR3: TGCGCCAGCAGCCAAGAGGGTCCGGGAGGGCCCTCCTACGAGCAGTACTTC.

This chain connects TRBV29-1 to TRBJ1-1; 7 bases line up with TRBD1. CDR1 and CDR2 (germline): SQVTM, ANQGSEA. With 6 bases clipped from V and 0 bases from J, the junction kept 4 bases outside the gene matches. CDR3 length: 13 residues. The CDR3 region is CSVQQGMNTEAFF. CDR3 nucleotide sequence: TGCAGCGTGCAACAGGGGATGAACACTGAAGCTTTCTTT. The full variable domain, completed using reference TRBV29-1 and TRBJ1-1, is SAVISQKPSRDICQRGTSLTIQCQVDSQVTMMFWYRQQPGQSLTLIATANQGSEATYESGFVIDKFPISRPNLTFSTLTVSNMSPEDSSIYLCSVQQGMNTEAFFGQGTRLTVV.

This chain connects TRBV20-1 to TRBJ1-4; maybe TRBD1 (6 bases). From germline, CDR1 is DFQATT and CDR2 SNEGSKA (reference sequence). CDR3 length equals 14 residues. The germline V and J ends were trimmed by 0 bases and 7 bases, with 12 bases remaining between them. The CDR3 DNA follows: TGCAGTGCTAGAGATTCACAGGGTGGTGAAAAACTGTTTTTT. It yields the protein CSARDSQGGEKLFF.

A word on this clonotype: The CDR3 carries no conserved terminal phenylalanine or tryptophan, so it likely arises from a read error. The DNA is left out, because the CDR3 cannot be placed on it with certainty; the CDR3 is given as TCRdb lists it. CDR3 amino acids: CATRGTGDT. The chain combines TRBV10-2 with TRBJ1-3; TRBD1, the D gene given by the table, was not confirmed from the DNA. Germline loops: CDR1 WSHSY, CDR2 SAAADI. The CDR3 contains 9 residues when both ends are counted.

On this clonotype: The CDR3 ends on some other residue instead of the conserved phenylalanine or tryptophan, so this is likely a read error. The chain joins TRBV30 to TRBJ2-6; D is perhaps TRBD1 or TRBD2 (5 bases each). Germline assignment: CDR1 GTSNPN and CDR2 SVGIG (reference sequence). The CDR3 covers 13 residues. The V end lost 6 bases, the J end lost 4 bases, and 10 bases lay between the germline ends. The DNA of the CDR3 is TGTGCCTGCACGGGGCGAGGGGCCAACGTCCTGACTTCC. Its protein is CACTGRGANVLTS.

Worth noting for this clonotype: Given the absence of the conserved phenylalanine or tryptophan at the CDR3 end, a read error is likely. Because the CDR3's place on the DNA is in doubt, the DNA is left out and the CDR3 is given as listed by TCRdb. This rearrangement joins TRBV15 to TRBJ1-5. Germline V gene lookup returns CDR1 LNHNV and CDR2 YYDKDF (reference sequence). The CDR3 totals 9 residues, both ends included. Here the CDR3 reads CATSNTRTI.

The chain carries TRBV7-8 and TRBJ1-2; D is perhaps TRBD1 (5 bases). The CDR3 spans 15 residues. The germline CDR1 and CDR2 sequences are SGHVS and FQNEAQ. V was shortened by 3 bases and J by 8 bases, with 19 bases between the two germline ends. The CDR3 DNA sequence: TGTGCCAGCAGCTTCATGCGACAGTGGGTGGAAGGCTACACCTTC. This codes for CASSFMRQWVEGYTF.

The chain recombines TRBV11-2 with TRBJ1-5; no clear D. The CDR3 runs 13 residues. Germline loops: CDR1 SGHAT, CDR2 FQNNGV. Trimming pared 6 bases from V and 6 bases from J, leaving 12 bases between. The CDR3 region has the DNA TGTGCCAGCAGGGTCCCTCATCGTCAGCCCCAGCATTTT. It yields the protein CASRVPHRQPQHF.

The V gene is TRBV9, the J gene TRBJ1-1; 9 bases agree with TRBD1. Germline loops: CDR1 SGDLS, CDR2 YYNGEE. J lost 4 bases, V lost 3 bases, and 13 bases had no gene match. The CDR3 covers 17 residues. The DNA for the CDR3 is TGTGCCAGCAGCGCCCCTGGACAGGGGTTGTGGGTCACTGAAGCTTTCTTT. Its protein product is CASSAPGQGLWVTEAFF. The complete variable domain, with remaining parts taken from reference TRBV9 and TRBJ1-1, reads DSGVTQTPKHLITATGQRVTLRCSPRSGDLSVYWYQQSLDQGLQFLIQYYNGEERAKGNILERFSAQQFPDLHSELNLSSLELGDSALYFCASSAPGQGLWVTEAFFGQGTRLTVV.

This clonotype has more than one count but fewer than ten. This chain connects TRBV27 to TRBJ2-6, with D uncertain. V was pared by 6 bases and J by 0 bases, with 12 bases between. Germline lookup yields CDR1 MNHEY and CDR2 SMNVEV (reference sequence). The CDR3 is 16 residues long. In DNA, the CDR3 is TGTGCCAGCAGCCTAACCTCTCCCTCTGGGGCCAACGTCCTGACTTTC. It codes for CASSLTSPSGANVLTF.

This clonotype came up many times. The rearrangement links TRBV20-1 to TRBJ1-5; 7 positions agree with TRBD1. Looked up from germline, CDR1 is DFQATT and CDR2 is SNEGSKA (reference sequence). V was clipped by 6 bases and J by 4 bases; unmatched bases: 12. The CDR3 consists of 15 residues. CDR3 in amino acids: CSAGQLLNLNQPQHF. In DNA, the CDR3 is TGCAGTGCGGGACAGTTGCTTAATCTTAATCAGCCCCAGCATTTT.

This clonotype was counted at least ten times. The chain uses TRBV20-1 and TRBJ1-1; 9 positions match TRBD1. The V gene's germline CDR1 is DFQATT and CDR2 SNEGSKA (reference sequence). Unmatched junction bases numbered 6, after V lost 8 bases and J lost 5 bases. The CDR3 runs to 12 residues. CDR3 residues: CSSIQGATEAFF. The CDR3 bases are TGCAGTTCAATACAGGGGGCAACTGAAGCTTTCTTT.

The chain links TRBV7-7 to TRBJ2-2; 7 positions agree with TRBD2. The germline V gene has CDR1 SSHAT and CDR2 FNYEAQ (reference sequence). The V gene end was trimmed by 5 bases and the J gene end by 0 bases; junction bases not matched to a gene: 6. CDR3 size: 16 residues. CDR3 nucleotide sequence: TGTGCCAGCAGCCGTACAGCGGGAACGAACACCGGGGAGCTGTTTTTT. Encoded protein: CASSRTAGTNTGELFF.

This rearrangement joins TRBV29-1 to TRBJ2-6; D not resolved. This CDR3 has 14 residues. The V gene lost 7 bases and the J gene lost 0 bases, with 10 bases spanning the gap. The germline CDR1 and CDR2 sequences are SQVTM and ANQGSEA. This CDR3 is CSAATDSGANVLTF. CDR3 nucleotide sequence: TGCAGCGCTGCGACCGACTCTGGGGCCAACGTCCTGACTTTC.

This clonotype appeared a single time. The J gene is TRBJ2-7, the V gene TRBV15; D may be TRBD1 (6 bases). There are 14 residues in the CDR3. Germline loops: CDR1 LNHNV, CDR2 YYDKDF (reference sequence). V lost 3 bases and J 3 bases, leaving 12 bases between the germline ends. DNA for the CDR3: TGTGCCACCAGCAGCTTAAGGGACAACTACGAGCAGTACTTC. This gives the protein CATSSLRDNYEQYF.

The chain combines TRBV5-1 with TRBJ2-7; maybe TRBD2 (6 bases). The germline gives CDR1 SGHRS, CDR2 YFSETQ. V lost 3 bases and J 7 bases, leaving 20 bases between the germline ends. The CDR3 is 15 residues long. CDR3 sequence reads: CASSSGGTAAGEQYF. The CDR3 coding sequence is TGCGCCAGCAGCTCGGGCGGGACTGCAGCTGGGGAGCAGTACTTC.

Turning to this clonotype: A much more abundant neighbour one base away suggests this may be a read error. This chain connects TRBV9 to TRBJ2-5, with 11 bases that match TRBD2. Germline V gene lookup returns CDR1 SGDLS and CDR2 YYNGEE. The CDR3 totals 17 residues. This CDR3 is CASSYRRTSGPQEPQYF. CDR3 nucleotides: TGTGCCAGCAGCTACAGACGGACTAGCGGGCCACAAGAGCCCCAGTACTTC.

The chain combines TRBV11-1 with TRBJ1-5, with TRBD1 as a possible D gene (5 bases). Germline CDR1 is SGHAT and CDR2 is FQDESV (reference sequence). Trimming took off 1 base at V and 3 bases at J, with 10 bases between the two ends. The CDR3 spans 15 residues. This CDR3 reads CASSLVEGSNQPQHF. For the CDR3, the DNA is TGTGCCAGCAGCTTAGTCGAGGGGTCCAATCAGCCCCAGCATTTT.

This clonotype was found many times. Written as DNA, the CDR3 is TGTGCCAGCAGCTTAGCGGGAGGAGGGACTAGGAACGAGCAGTACTTC. This translates into CASSLAGGGTRNEQYF. The rearrangement uses TRBV11-2 and TRBJ2-7, with TRBD2 identical over 8 bases. The germline V gene has CDR1 SGHAT and CDR2 FQNNGV. Unmatched junction bases numbered 10, after V lost 1 base and J lost 5 bases. The CDR3 spans 16 residues.